This is a list of T cell receptor beta chains from one sample in a study of spatial heterogeneity in lung cancer. Via MiXCR, TCRdb re-called the 5' RACE reads, giving one row per CDR3 protein. This table has 14,000 or so distinct CDR3 sequences, roughly 4.7% appearing once. The specimen was lung tumor tissue, collected at surgery. These TCRs come from a female donor with early-stage non-small cell lung cancer. The CDR3 runs from the conserved cysteine through the conserved F or W. The order of the fields is D gene, clone size, V gene, J gene, CDR3 DNA, CDR3 protein. D genes are given only for firm matches. Clone size, where shown, is once, few, many, or a class for clones that have expanded.

D: -
size: medium-sized
V: TRBV6-5
J: TRBJ2-1
DNA: TGTGCCAGCAGTTATACGTTCGTCGGACATGAGCAGTTCTTC
CDR3: CASSYTFVGHEQFF

D: TRBD1
size: few
V: TRBV6-2/TRBV6-3
J: TRBJ2-1
DNA: TGTGCCAGCAGTTATTCAGGACAGGGGATCAATGAGCAGTTCTTC
CDR3: CASSYSGQGINEQFF

D: TRBD1
size: many
V: TRBV10-3
J: TRBJ1-5
DNA: TGTGCCATCAGTGAATCAGGGGGCGAACAGCCCCAGCATTTT
CDR3: CAISESGGEQPQHF

D: TRBD2
size: many
V: TRBV7-2
J: TRBJ2-3
DNA: TGTGCCAGCAGCTCATTAAGGGCTAGCGGGGGTTTGGCAGATACGCAGTATTTT
CDR3: CASSSLRASGGLADTQYF

D: TRBD2
size: many
V: TRBV6-2/TRBV6-3
J: TRBJ2-1
DNA: TGTGCCAGCGCGGGACTAGCCCCCTACAATGAGCAGTTCTTC
CDR3: CASAGLAPYNEQFF

D: -
size: -
V: TRBV4-3
J: TRBJ1-1
DNA: TGCGCCAGCAGCCAAGGTTACGCTAACACTGAAGCTTTCTTT
CDR3: CASSQGYANTEAFF

D: -
size: -
V: TRBV20-1
J: TRBJ2-1
DNA: TGCAGTGCTAGGTTACAGGGAGGCAATGAGCAGTTCTTC
CDR3: CSARLQGGNEQFF

D: TRBD1
size: many
V: TRBV7-9
J: TRBJ2-7
DNA: TGTGCCAGCAGCTCCCGAGGGGGCGAAGACGAGCAGTACTTC
CDR3: CASSSRGGEDEQYF

D: -
size: many
V: TRBV20-1
J: TRBJ1-6
DNA: TGCAGTGCTCTAGACGGGACCTATAATTCACCCCTCCACTTT
CDR3: CSALDGTYNSPLHF

D: -
size: many
V: TRBV2
J: TRBJ1-2
DNA: TGTGCCAGCGAAGTTAACCTGAGAGGCTACACCTTC
CDR3: CASEVNLRGYTF

D: -
size: many
V: TRBV20-1
J: TRBJ2-7
DNA: TGCAGTGCCCCCGGAATACAGGGAGGTTCCTACGAGCAGTACTTC
CDR3: CSAPGIQGGSYEQYF

D: TRBD2
size: many
V: TRBV2
J: TRBJ2-1
DNA: TGTGCCAGCAGCGGACTAGCGGGGGGGAGCTCCTACAATGAGCAGTTCTTC
CDR3: CASSGLAGGSSYNEQFF

D: TRBD1
size: many
V: TRBV18
J: TRBJ2-1
DNA: TGTGCCAGCTCACGCGATGACAGGGGGGGCGAGCAGTTCTTC
CDR3: CASSRDDRGGEQFF

D: -
size: many
V: TRBV18
J: TRBJ2-7
DNA: TGTGCCAGCTCGCCCAGTGGATACTACGAGCAGTACTTC
CDR3: CASSPSGYYEQYF

D: -
size: many
V: TRBV30
J: TRBJ2-4
DNA: TGTGCCTGGAGTGTAAAGGCAGGGCTCGGAAACATTCAGTACTTC
CDR3: CAWSVKAGLGNIQYF

D: TRBD1
size: many
V: TRBV18
J: TRBJ1-3
DNA: TGTGCCAGCTCACCTGGGACAGGCTCTGGAAACACCATATATTTT
CDR3: CASSPGTGSGNTIYF

D: -
size: many
V: TRBV29-1
J: TRBJ2-5
DNA: TGCAGCGTTGAATCTCCCCCGGTGACCCAGTACTTC
CDR3: CSVESPPVTQYF

D: TRBD1
size: many
V: TRBV4-3
J: TRBJ2-7
DNA: TGCGCCAGCAGCCAGACAGGGGGAGCCTACGAGCAGTACTTC
CDR3: CASSQTGGAYEQYF

D: -
size: many
V: TRBV11-2
J: TRBJ1-1
DNA: TGTGCCAGCAGCTTAGTTTTGGGAGGTGGCCGAGAAAACTGGTCCGAAGCTTTCTTT
CDR3: CASSLVLGGGRENWSEAFF

D: -
size: many
V: TRBV20-1
J: TRBJ2-1
DNA: TGCAGTGCTAGTAGACAGGTATATGGCAATGAGCAGTTCTTC
CDR3: CSASRQVYGNEQFF

D: TRBD1
size: many
V: TRBV5-1
J: TRBJ1-1
DNA: TGCGCCAGTAGGACAGGGGAGAACACTGAAGCTTTCTTT
CDR3: CASRTGENTEAFF

D: -
size: many
V: TRBV29-1
J: TRBJ2-1
DNA: TGCAGCGCCTTGGACAATGAGCAGTTCTTC
CDR3: CSALDNEQFF

D: -
size: medium-sized
V: TRBV21-1
J: TRBJ2-5
DNA: TGTGCCAGCAGCAAAAAGGGGGCTTCCTGGGGGACTAGAGGAGAGACCCAGTACTTC
CDR3: CASSKKGASWGTRGETQYF

D: -
size: many
V: TRBV20-1
J: TRBJ2-7
DNA: TGCAGTGCTAGGGGGGGGCCGGACGAGCAGTACTTC
CDR3: CSARGGPDEQYF

D: TRBD1
size: medium-sized
V: TRBV27
J: TRBJ2-2
DNA: TGTGCCAGCGCCGGACAGGGAACCGGGGAGCTGTTTTTT
CDR3: CASAGQGTGELFF

D: -
size: medium-sized
V: TRBV18
J: TRBJ2-1
DNA: TGTGCCAGCTCACCTCTTACAGCCAGGCCTGGGGTCGGGACATTAAGCTCCTACAATGAGCAGTTCTTC
CDR3: CASSPLTARPGVGTLSSYNEQFF

D: -
size: many
V: TRBV11-2
J: TRBJ2-2
DNA: TGTGCCAGCAGCATAACACGGACTGAAACCGGGGAGCTGTTTTTT
CDR3: CASSITRTETGELFF

D: -
size: many
V: TRBV20-1
J: TRBJ2-2
DNA: TGCAGTGCTAGAGTCCAGACGGGGACCGGGGAGCTGTTTTTT
CDR3: CSARVQTGTGELFF

D: TRBD2
size: few
V: TRBV15
J: TRBJ2-1
DNA: TGTGCCACCAGCAGAGTCTTCATGACTAGCGGGCTATCCAATGAGCAGTTCTTC
CDR3: CATSRVFMTSGLSNEQFF

D: -
size: many
V: TRBV6-5
J: TRBJ1-6
DNA: TGTGCCAGCAGTTACGGGTACAGGGTAACCCTCCACTTT
CDR3: CASSYGYRVTLHF

D: -
size: many
V: TRBV6-2/TRBV6-3
J: TRBJ2-1
DNA: TGTGCCAGCAGTCGGGCAGGGAAGAACAATGAGCAGTTCTTC
CDR3: CASSRAGKNNEQFF